Detailed here is one T cell receptor (beta chain). Its antigen is unidentified. At one of its ends the junction is not consistent with the germline gene, which may arise from a read error. Per the germline V gene, CDR1 is SGHTA and CDR2 is FQGNSA. The CDR3 has 17 amino acids. An equimolar mix of two oligonucleotides served as the beta constant-region primer for TRBC1 and TRBC2. TCRdb independently ran MiXCR on the UMI-ligation and nested PCR reads; one entry per CDR3 protein. This table holds some 87,000 distinct CDR3 sequences, around 6.5% found once. From the second PCR step, alpha and beta chains were amplified apart. Cells stained for CD3, CD4, CD8, CD45RA, CD27 and viability were sorted into four CD45RA/CD27 subsets. This record comes from a study of naive and memory T cell subsets. Study-level points and caveats: RNA-based TCR counts may shift with T cell activation and differentiation.

The sample taken for sequencing was central memory CD4+ T cells from blood. This sequence was found in a human donor in good health. V gene TRBV7-2 combines with J gene TRBJ2-1; 10 positions agree with TRBD2. CDR3 coding DNA: TGTGCCAGCAGCTTAGGGCCTAGCGGGAGAACGAACAATGAGCGGTTCTTC. This gives the protein CASSLGPSGRTNNERFF. Based on the CDR3 plus reference TRBV7-2 and TRBJ2-1, the full variable domain is GAGVSQSPSNKVTEKGKDVELRCDPISGHTALYWYRQSLGQGLEFLIYFQGNSAPDKSGLPSDRFSAERTGGSVSTLTIQRTQQEDSAVYLCASSLGPSGRTNNERFFGPGTRLTVL.